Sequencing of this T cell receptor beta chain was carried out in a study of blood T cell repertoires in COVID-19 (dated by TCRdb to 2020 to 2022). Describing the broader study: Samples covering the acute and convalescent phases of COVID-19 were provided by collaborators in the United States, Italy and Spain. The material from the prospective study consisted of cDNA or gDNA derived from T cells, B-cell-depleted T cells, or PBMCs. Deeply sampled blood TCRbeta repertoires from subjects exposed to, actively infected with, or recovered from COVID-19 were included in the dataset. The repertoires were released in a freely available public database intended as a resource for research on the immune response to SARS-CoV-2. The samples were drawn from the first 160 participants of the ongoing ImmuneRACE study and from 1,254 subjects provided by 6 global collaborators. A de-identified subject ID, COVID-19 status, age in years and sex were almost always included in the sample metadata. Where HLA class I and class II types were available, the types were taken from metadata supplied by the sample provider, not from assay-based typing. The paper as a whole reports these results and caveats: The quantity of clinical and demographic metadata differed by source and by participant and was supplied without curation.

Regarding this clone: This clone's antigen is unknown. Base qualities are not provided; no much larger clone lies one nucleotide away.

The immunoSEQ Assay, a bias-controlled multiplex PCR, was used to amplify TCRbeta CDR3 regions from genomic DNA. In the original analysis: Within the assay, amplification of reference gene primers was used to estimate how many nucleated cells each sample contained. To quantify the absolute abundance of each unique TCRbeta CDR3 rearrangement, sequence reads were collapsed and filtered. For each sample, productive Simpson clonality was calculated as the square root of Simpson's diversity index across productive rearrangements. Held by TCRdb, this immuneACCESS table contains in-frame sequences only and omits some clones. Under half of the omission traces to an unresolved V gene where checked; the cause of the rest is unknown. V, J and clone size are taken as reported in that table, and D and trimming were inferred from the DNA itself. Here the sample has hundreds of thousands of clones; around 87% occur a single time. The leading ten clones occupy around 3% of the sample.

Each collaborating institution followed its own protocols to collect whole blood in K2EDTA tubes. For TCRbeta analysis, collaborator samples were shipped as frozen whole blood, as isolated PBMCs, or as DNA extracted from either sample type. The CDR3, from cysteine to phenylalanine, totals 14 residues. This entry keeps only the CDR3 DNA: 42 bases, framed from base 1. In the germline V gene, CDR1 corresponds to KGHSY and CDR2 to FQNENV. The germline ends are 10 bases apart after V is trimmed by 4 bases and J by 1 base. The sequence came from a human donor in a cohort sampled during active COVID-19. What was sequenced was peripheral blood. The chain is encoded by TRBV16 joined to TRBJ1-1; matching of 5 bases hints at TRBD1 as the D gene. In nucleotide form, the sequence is TGTGCCAGCAGCCGCACGGGGGGGAACACTGAAGCTTTCTTT. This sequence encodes CASSRTGGNTEAFF.